At least ten counts were recorded for the clone carrying this T cell receptor beta chain. Its target is unknown. The data stem from a study of T cells in Graves' hyperthyroidism and ophthalmopathy. RNA transcripts provided the source from which TCR beta CDR3 regions were amplified. TCR CDR3 underwent first-round RT-PCR with the HTBI primer set. TCRdb re-called the multiplex PCR reads with MiXCR, one entry per CDR3 protein. The data contain 550,000 to 650,000 distinct CDR3 sequences, around 13% of them seen just once; the ten biggest clones take up about 15%. Calling Graves' hyperthyroidism stable meant ophthalmopathy did not progress within 18 months. Study-wide points: The model made its ophthalmopathy prediction, and onset followed a median around 6.9 months later.

The germline V gene encodes CDR1 LGHDT and CDR2 YNNKEL (reference sequence). This CDR3 has 14 amino acids. V lost 2 bases, J lost 4 bases, and 2 bases stayed unmatched. The chain carries TRBV3-1 and TRBJ1-5, with 7 positions matching TRBD1. The sequenced sample consisted of blood. The sequence derives from a woman between 40 and 55 years old with Graves' hyperthyroidism. The CDR3 bases are TGTGCCAGCAGCCAAACAGGGGTTAATCAGCCCCAGCATTTT. This translates into CASSQTGVNQPQHF.